The 30 T cell receptor beta chains given below trace back to one sample, sequenced in a study of blood T cell repertoires in COVID-19. Generated by immunoSEQ multiplex PCR, the TCRdb table keeps only in-frame clones and is missing some. In the table there are about 94,000 clones, 75% to 80% of which are singletons. Sequenced sample: peripheral blood. The receptors derive from a man in his 70s with COVID-19, enrolled during active disease.

The chain combines TRBV7-9 with TRBJ2-2, with D unclear. CDR3 length: 12 residues. Deletions cut 5 bases from V and 8 bases from J, with 9 bases between. Germline V CDR1 and CDR2: SEHNR, FQNEAQ (reference sequence). The chain's CDR3 is CASSPLPGELFF. CDR3 bases: TGTGCCAGCAGCCCCCTCCCTGGGGAGCTGTTTTTT.

The chain carries TRBV5-4 and TRBJ1-6; D is uncertain. V lost 0 bases and J lost 7, with 8 bases in between. This CDR3 has 14 amino acids. The V gene's germline CDR1 is SGHNT and CDR2 YYREEE (reference sequence). The chain's CDR3 is CASSLGAQNSPLHF. The CDR3 region has the DNA TGTGCCAGCAGCTTGGGGGCCCAAAATTCACCCCTCCACTTT.

In this sample, this clone turned up a few times. The chain employs TRBV30 and TRBJ1-5, with D uncertain. The CDR3 has 15 amino acids. V gave up 0 bases and J gave up 0 bases, with 9 bases separating them. CDR1 is GTSNPN and CDR2 is SVGIG in the germline V gene (reference sequence). This chain's CDR3 is CAWSVGTNSNQPQHF. CDR3 sequence (DNA): TGTGCCTGGAGTGTTGGCACTAATAGCAATCAGCCCCAGCATTTT.

This clone has only a few counts. J is TRBJ2-3 and V is TRBV5-1; 11 bases map to TRBD2. The CDR3 sequence is 18 residues long. Germline V lookup: CDR1 SGHRS, CDR2 YFSETQ. V lost 0 bases to trimming and J lost 2 bases; unmatched junction nucleotides: 8. This chain's CDR3 is CASSLVVLAGGNTDTQYF. The CDR3 nucleotides are TGCGCCAGCAGCTTGGTGGTGCTAGCGGGGGGCAACACAGATACGCAGTATTTT.

The CDR3 DNA is TGTGCCAGCAGTTTCCCAATCGTGGCCACTGAAGCTTTCTTT. Translating it yields CASSFPIVATEAFF. The chain has TRBV28 and TRBJ1-1; D is unclear. Germline V lookup: CDR1 MDHEN, CDR2 SYDVKM. Trimming removed 3 bases from V and 4 bases from J, with 12 bases in between. The CDR3 covers 14 residues.

In this sample, this clone turned up a few times. The chain carries TRBV19 and TRBJ2-5, with 9 bases lining up with TRBD1. This CDR3 is built from 14 residues. V was clipped by 5 bases and J by 4 bases; unmatched bases: 5. Germline CDR1 and CDR2: LNHDA and SQIVND (reference sequence). CDR3 region: CASSSGQGRETQYF. CDR3 in DNA: TGTGCCAGTAGTTCGGGACAGGGAAGAGAGACCCAGTACTTC.

In regard to this clone: This same CDR3 is encoded by further DNA sequences in the sample. The CDR3 reads CATSAFAGGQFF. The CDR3 DNA reads as TGTGCCACCAGTGCCTTCGCCGGGGGACAGTTCTTC. The J gene is TRBJ2-1, the V gene TRBV24-1; a possible D gene is TRBD2 (6 bases). The CDR3 covers 12 residues. Germline V gene lookup returns CDR1 KGHDR and CDR2 SFDVKD. V lost 5 bases to trimming and J lost 13 bases, with 14 bases between them.

This clone has just a few counts. The chain carries TRBV7-8 and TRBJ1-1, with D possibly matching TRBD1 (6 bases). The V gene's germline CDR1 is SGHVS and CDR2 FQNEAQ. CDR3 length: 12 amino acids. Trimming shortened V by 5 bases and J by 11 bases, and 15 bases separated the two germline ends. CDR3 sequence: CASSPSRGAAFF. The CDR3 DNA sequence: TGTGCCAGCAGCCCTAGTCGGGGGGCTGCTTTCTTT.

In DNA form, the CDR3 reads TGTGCCAGCAGTTTATCGGGACAGGGAGATTCACCCCTCCACTTT. Translated: CASSLSGQGDSPLHF. This chain connects TRBV27 to TRBJ1-6; 9 bases line up with TRBD1. This CDR3 is 15 amino acids long. Germline loops: CDR1 MNHEY, CDR2 SMNVEV (reference sequence). The J segment lost 8 bases and the V segment lost 0 bases, leaving 2 bases of the junction unmatched.

The chain has TRBV28 and TRBJ2-7; 7 bases map to TRBD1. In germline, CDR1 is MDHEN, CDR2 SYDVKM. V trimming: 3 bases; J trimming: 6 bases; junction bases outside the gene matches: 8. This CDR3 contains 14 residues. The CDR3 DNA reads TGTGCCAGCAGTTTTTATGTAGGGGGCAGCGAGCAGTACTTC. This encodes CASSFYVGGSEQYF.

This chain links TRBV9 with TRBJ2-4, with TRBD1 as a possible D gene (6 bases). Trimming removed 0 bases from V and 9 bases from J, with 13 bases in between. This CDR3 is built from 14 residues. Germline V gives CDR1 SGDLS, CDR2 YYNGEE. The CDR3 reads CASSVVGGRGIQYF. CDR3 sequence (DNA): TGTGCCAGCAGCGTAGTAGGGGGTCGGGGCATTCAGTACTTC.

The chain has TRBV10-3 and TRBJ1-2; no reliable D call. V was clipped by 3 bases and J by 4 bases, with 15 bases between them. This CDR3 is 15 amino acids long. Germline CDR1 ENHRY, CDR2 SYGVKD. The CDR3 DNA reads as TGTGCCATCAGTGAACTTGAGGGAAAAGGCTATGGCTACACCTTC. This translates into CAISELEGKGYGYTF.

The J gene is TRBJ1-3, the V gene TRBV6-5, with TRBD1 matching 7 bases. The CDR3 spans 15 residues. Looked up from germline, CDR1 is MNHEY and CDR2 is SVGAGI. The junction had 6 bases not matched to a gene; V was cut back by 7 bases and J by 0 bases. The CDR3 DNA follows: TGTGCCAGCACCCCGAGGGACAGCTCTGGAAACACCATATATTTT. This encodes CASTPRDSSGNTIYF.

This rearrangement joins TRBV19 to TRBJ1-1, with a possible D match to TRBD1 (6 bases). Trimming shortened V by 5 bases and J by 3 bases, and 13 bases separated the two germline ends. Germline CDR1 LNHDA, CDR2 SQIVND (reference sequence). The length of the CDR3 is 14 residues. The CDR3 loop reads CASSLRGAYTEAFF. The CDR3 nucleotides are TGTGCCAGTAGTTTACGGGGGGCGTACACTGAAGCTTTCTTT. Full variable domain (missing parts from reference TRBV19 and TRBJ1-1): DGGITQSPKYLFRKEGQNVTLSCEQNLNHDAMYWYRQDPGQGLRLIYYSQIVNDFQKGDIAEGYSVSREKKESFPLTVTSAQKNPTAFYLCASSLRGAYTEAFFGQGTRLTVV.

The chain joins TRBV7-9 to TRBJ1-2; D is uncertain. The CDR3 consists of 12 residues. V was shortened by 3 bases and J by 5 bases, with 7 bases between the two germline ends. CDR1 is SEHNR, CDR2 FQNEAQ, per germline (reference sequence). CDR3 DNA: TGTGCCAGCAGCTTCGGGGAATATGGCTACACCTTC. Its protein product is CASSFGEYGYTF. The whole variable domain, filled in from reference TRBV7-9 and TRBJ1-2, reads DTGVSQNPRHKITKRGQNVTFRCDPISEHNRLYWYRQTLGQGPEFLTYFQNEAQLEKSRLLSDRFSAERPKGSFSTLEIQRTEQGDSAMYLCASSFGEYGYTFGSGTRLTVV.

This chain links TRBV27 with TRBJ2-2, with 8 positions matching TRBD2. Per germline, CDR1 MNHEY and CDR2 SMNVEV (reference sequence). The CDR3 extends over 15 amino acids. V dropped 3 bases and J dropped 4; count of bases not matched to a gene: 4. The CDR3 protein is CASSLNGRATGELFF. CDR3 nucleotides: TGTGCCAGCAGTTTGAACGGGAGGGCCACCGGGGAGCTGTTTTTT.

The genes are TRBV15 and TRBJ1-1; D ambiguous. Trimming stripped 0 bases from V and 6 bases from J, with 11 bases between. Germline V gene sequence: CDR1 LNHNV, CDR2 YYDKDF (reference sequence). The length of the CDR3 is 14 residues. CDR3 DNA sequence: TGTGCCACCAGCAGAGATGATCTGCGGGCTGAAGCTTTCTTT. As protein: CATSRDDLRAEAFF.

The J gene is TRBJ2-3, the V gene TRBV7-9, with TRBD2 matching 7 bases. The V gene's germline CDR1 is SEHNR and CDR2 FQNEAQ (reference sequence). The junction had 3 bases not matched to a gene; V was cut back by 0 bases and J by 3 bases. CDR3 size: 15 residues. The CDR3 bases are TGTGCCAGCAGCTTAGCGCGGGGAGGGACAGATACGCAGTATTTT. Protein: CASSLARGGTDTQYF. Full variable domain (missing parts from reference TRBV7-9 and TRBJ2-3): DTGVSQNPRHKITKRGQNVTFRCDPISEHNRLYWYRQTLGQGPEFLTYFQNEAQLEKSRLLSDRFSAERPKGSFSTLEIQRTEQGDSAMYLCASSLARGGTDTQYFGPGTRLTVL.

This CDR3 is CASSSRLAAKNIQYF. The CDR3 region has the DNA TGTGCCAGCAGCTCGAGACTAGCAGCCAAAAACATTCAGTACTTC. The rearrangement links TRBV7-2 to TRBJ2-4, with TRBD2 identical over 7 bases. The germline V gene encodes CDR1 SGHTA and CDR2 FQGNSA. This CDR3 has 15 amino acids. The ends lost 4 bases at V and 0 bases at J; junction bases unmatched: 3.

The CDR3 here is CASSKGTGAFSYEQYF. The CDR3 DNA sequence: TGTGCCAGCTCAAAGGGGACAGGGGCTTTCTCCTACGAGCAGTACTTC. The chain has TRBV18 and TRBJ2-7; TRBD1 aligns across 10 bases. This CDR3 has 16 amino acids. Per the germline V gene, CDR1 is KGHSH and CDR2 is LQKENI. Germline trimming cut 5 bases from V and 0 bases from J; bases unmatched to any gene: 7.

The rearrangement uses TRBV6-6 and TRBJ1-5; the D is unclear. The germline CDR1 and CDR2 sequences are MNHNY and SVGAGI (reference sequence). The CDR3 sequence is 14 residues long. Trimming cost V 0 bases and J 4 bases, with 7 bases left between them. DNA for the CDR3: TGTGCCAGCAGTTACTCTTCGACTAATCAGCCCCAGCATTTT. Translated: CASSYSSTNQPQHF.

Written as DNA, the CDR3 is TGTGCCAGCAGCAGATTGGCGGGGGGGGCTGGCAATCAGCCCCAGCATTTT. Its protein is CASSRLAGGAGNQPQHF. This chain joins TRBV7-8 and TRBJ1-5; TRBD1 is a possible D gene (6 bases). Trimming left V 5 bases short and J 2 bases short, with 19 bases between. The germline CDR1 and CDR2 sequences are SGHVS and FQNEAQ. The CDR3 is 17 residues long.

To note about this clone: The sample contains more than one DNA sequence encoding this CDR3. J is TRBJ2-7 and V is TRBV5-1; perhaps TRBD2 as D (6 bases). The germline gives CDR1 SGHRS, CDR2 YFSETQ. There are 15 residues in the CDR3. V gave up 3 bases and J gave up 0 bases, with 13 bases separating them. The CDR3 region is CASSYGGLPSYEQYF. The CDR3 region has the DNA TGCGCCAGCAGCTACGGGGGTCTTCCCTCCTACGAGCAGTACTTC.

This clone was seen just once. This chain joins TRBV10-3 and TRBJ2-1, with TRBD1 identical over 7 bases. CDR3 size: 15 residues. The germline CDR1 and CDR2 sequences are ENHRY and SYGVKD. With 3 bases clipped from V and 5 bases from J, the junction kept 7 bases outside the gene matches. The CDR3 DNA sequence: TGTGCCATCAGTGATCCCAGGGACAGCCACAATGAGCAGTTCTTC. This encodes CAISDPRDSHNEQFF.

The rearrangement joins TRBV4-2 to TRBJ2-7, with D possibly TRBD2 on 5 matching bases. The CDR3 covers 16 residues. CDR1 and CDR2 from the germline V gene are LGHNA and YNFKEQ. V lost 1 base and J 0 bases, leaving 13 bases between the germline ends. CDR3 protein: CASSQVGTRSSYEQYF. DNA for the CDR3: TGTGCCAGCAGCCAAGTGGGAACTAGGAGCTCCTACGAGCAGTACTTC.

V and J are TRBV6-5 and TRBJ1-5; D gene ambiguous. Germline loops: CDR1 MNHEY, CDR2 SVGAGI. This CDR3 has 16 amino acids. The V end was cut by 0 bases, the J end by 2 bases, with 11 bases between. CDR3 in amino acids: CASSYSSLVGNQPQHF. As DNA, the CDR3 is TGTGCCAGCAGTTACTCGAGCCTCGTCGGCAATCAGCCCCAGCATTTT.

This clone was picked up a small number of times. This chain connects TRBV4-3 to TRBJ2-2, with TRBD2 as a possible D gene (6 bases). Trimming removed 1 base from V and 6 bases from J, with 15 bases in between. In germline, CDR1 is LGHNA, CDR2 YSLEER. The CDR3 runs to 16 residues. DNA for the CDR3: TGCGCCAGCAGCCAAGGGAGGGGTTCCCAGGCCGGGGAGCTGTTTTTT. Amino acids: CASSQGRGSQAGELFF.

The V gene is TRBV12-3 or TRBV12-4, the J gene TRBJ1-5; no clear D. The CDR3 runs 12 residues. The ends were cut back, 5 bases at V and 9 bases at J, with 11 bases in the middle. CDR3 sequence: CASSLLRGPQHF. CDR3 in DNA: TGTGCCAGCAGTCTCCTCCGGGGGCCCCAGCATTTT.

CDR3 bases: TGTGCCAGCAGGCCCCAGGGGTTGGCCGGGGAGCTGTTTTTT. Amino acids: CASRPQGLAGELFF. V and J are TRBV7-2 and TRBJ2-2; maybe TRBD1 (6 bases). The germline V and J ends were trimmed by 6 bases and 6 bases, with 14 bases remaining between them. CDR1 and CDR2 from the germline V gene are SGHTA and FQGNSA. The CDR3 spans 14 residues.

The V and J genes are TRBV11-3 and TRBJ1-2; TRBD1 aligns across 10 bases. V dropped 5 bases and J dropped 7; count of bases not matched to a gene: 19. This CDR3 has 18 amino acids. CDR1 and CDR2 (germline): SGHNT, YENEEA. Here the CDR3 reads CASSPPSSRDRGLGGYTF. DNA of the CDR3: TGTGCCAGCAGCCCACCCTCCTCCCGGGACAGGGGACTTGGTGGCTACACCTTC.